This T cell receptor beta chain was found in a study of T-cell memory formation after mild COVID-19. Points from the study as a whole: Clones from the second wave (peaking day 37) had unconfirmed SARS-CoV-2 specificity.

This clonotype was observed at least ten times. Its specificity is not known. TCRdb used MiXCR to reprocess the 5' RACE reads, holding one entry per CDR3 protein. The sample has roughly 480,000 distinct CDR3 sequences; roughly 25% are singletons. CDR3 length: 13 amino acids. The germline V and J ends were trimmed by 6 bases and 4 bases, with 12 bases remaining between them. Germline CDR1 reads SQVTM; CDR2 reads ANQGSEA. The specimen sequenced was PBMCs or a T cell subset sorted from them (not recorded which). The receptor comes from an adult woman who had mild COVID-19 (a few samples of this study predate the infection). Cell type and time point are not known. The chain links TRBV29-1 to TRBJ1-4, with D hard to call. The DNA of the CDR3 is TGCAGCGTCGTGGACGGCATTAATGAAAAACTGTTTTTT. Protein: CSVVDGINEKLFF.